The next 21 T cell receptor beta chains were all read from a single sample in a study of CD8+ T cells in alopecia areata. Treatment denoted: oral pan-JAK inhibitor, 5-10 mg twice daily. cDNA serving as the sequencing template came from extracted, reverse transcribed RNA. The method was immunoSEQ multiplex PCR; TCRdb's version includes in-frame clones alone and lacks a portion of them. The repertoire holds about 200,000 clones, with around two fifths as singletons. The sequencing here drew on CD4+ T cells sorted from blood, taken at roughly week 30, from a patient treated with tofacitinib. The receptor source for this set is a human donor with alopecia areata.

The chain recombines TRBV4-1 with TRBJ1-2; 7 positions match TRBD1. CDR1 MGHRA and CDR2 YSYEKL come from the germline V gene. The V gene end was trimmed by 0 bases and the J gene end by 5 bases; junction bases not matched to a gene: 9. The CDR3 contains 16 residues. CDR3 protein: CASSQDLALQGYGYTF. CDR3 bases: TGCGCCAGCAGCCAAGATCTCGCCTTACAGGGGTATGGCTACACCTTC.

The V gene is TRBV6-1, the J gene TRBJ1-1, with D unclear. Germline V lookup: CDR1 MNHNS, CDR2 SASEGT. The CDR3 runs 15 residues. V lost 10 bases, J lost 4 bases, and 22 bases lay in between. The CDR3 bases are TGTGCCACCCGCGGAGCGTTCTCGCCGTCCACTGAAGCTTTCTTT. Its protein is CATRGAFSPSTEAFF.

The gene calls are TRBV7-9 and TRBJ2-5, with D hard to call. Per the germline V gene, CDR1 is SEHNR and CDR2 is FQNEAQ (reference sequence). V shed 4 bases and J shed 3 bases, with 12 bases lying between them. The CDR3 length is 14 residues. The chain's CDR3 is CASSSGPQEETQYF. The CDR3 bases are TGTGCCAGCAGCTCTGGGCCGCAAGAAGAGACCCAGTACTTC.

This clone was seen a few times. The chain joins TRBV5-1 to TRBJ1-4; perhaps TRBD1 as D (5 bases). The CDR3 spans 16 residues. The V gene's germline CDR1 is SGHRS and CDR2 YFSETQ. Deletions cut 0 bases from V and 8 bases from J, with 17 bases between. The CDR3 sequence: CASSLVTGTVSEKLFF. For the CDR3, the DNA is TGCGCCAGCAGCTTGGTTACAGGCACCGTCAGCGAAAAACTGTTTTTT.

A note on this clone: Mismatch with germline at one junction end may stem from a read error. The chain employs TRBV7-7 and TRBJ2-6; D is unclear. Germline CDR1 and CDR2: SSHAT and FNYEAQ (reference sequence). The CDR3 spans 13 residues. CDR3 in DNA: TGTGCCAGCAGCTTAAATTTCCAAATCGAGCTCTCTTTC. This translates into CASSLNFQIELSF.

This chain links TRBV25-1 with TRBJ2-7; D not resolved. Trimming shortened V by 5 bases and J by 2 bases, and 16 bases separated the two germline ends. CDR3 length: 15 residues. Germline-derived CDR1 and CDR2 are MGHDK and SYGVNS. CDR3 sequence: CASSSTSASAYEQYF. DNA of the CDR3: TGTGCCAGCAGTTCCACCTCCGCAAGCGCCTACGAGCAGTACTTC.

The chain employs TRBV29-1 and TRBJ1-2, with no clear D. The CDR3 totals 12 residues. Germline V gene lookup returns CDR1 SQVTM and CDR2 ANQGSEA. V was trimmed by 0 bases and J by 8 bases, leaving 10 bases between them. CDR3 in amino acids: CSVEDRVVGYTF. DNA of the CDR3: TGCAGCGTTGAAGATCGGGTAGTAGGCTACACCTTC.

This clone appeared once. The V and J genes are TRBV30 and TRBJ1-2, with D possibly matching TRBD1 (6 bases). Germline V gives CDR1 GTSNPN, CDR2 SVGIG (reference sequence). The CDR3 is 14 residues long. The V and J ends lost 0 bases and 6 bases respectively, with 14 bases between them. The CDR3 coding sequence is TGTGCCTGGAGTGTACTGGGCCAGGGGCATGGCTACACCTTC. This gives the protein CAWSVLGQGHGYTF.

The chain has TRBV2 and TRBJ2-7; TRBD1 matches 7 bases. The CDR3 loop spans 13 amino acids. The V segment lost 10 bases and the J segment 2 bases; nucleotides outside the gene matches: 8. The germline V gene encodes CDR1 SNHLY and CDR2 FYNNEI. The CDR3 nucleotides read TGTGCCACCCACCCCGACAGGGCCTACGAGCAGTACTTC. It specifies CATHPDRAYEQYF.

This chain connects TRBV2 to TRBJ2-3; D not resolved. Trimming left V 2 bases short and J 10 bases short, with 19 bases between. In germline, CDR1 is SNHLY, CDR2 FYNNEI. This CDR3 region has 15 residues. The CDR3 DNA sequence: TGTGCCAGCAGTGAATTTAGGTCCCCCCCTGGGGCGCAGTATTTT. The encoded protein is CASSEFRSPPGAQYF.

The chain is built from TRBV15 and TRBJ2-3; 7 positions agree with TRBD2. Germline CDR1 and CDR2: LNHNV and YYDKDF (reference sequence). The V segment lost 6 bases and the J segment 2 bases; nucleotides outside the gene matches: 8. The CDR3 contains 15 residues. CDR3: CATRGAGLTTDTQYF. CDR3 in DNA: TGTGCCACCAGAGGAGCGGGACTCACCACAGATACGCAGTATTTT.

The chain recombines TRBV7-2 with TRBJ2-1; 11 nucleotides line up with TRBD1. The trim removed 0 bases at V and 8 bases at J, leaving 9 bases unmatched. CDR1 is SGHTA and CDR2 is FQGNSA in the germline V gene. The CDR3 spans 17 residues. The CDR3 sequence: CASSLADRDRGFDEQFF. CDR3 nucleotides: TGTGCCAGCAGCTTAGCGGACCGGGACAGGGGGTTCGATGAGCAGTTCTTC.

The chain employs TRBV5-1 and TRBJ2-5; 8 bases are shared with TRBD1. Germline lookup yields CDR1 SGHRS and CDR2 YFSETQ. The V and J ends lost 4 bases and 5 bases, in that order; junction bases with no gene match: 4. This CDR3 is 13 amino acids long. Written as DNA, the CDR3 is TGCGCCAGCAGCACCGGACAGGGTGAGACCCAGTACTTC. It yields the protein CASSTGQGETQYF. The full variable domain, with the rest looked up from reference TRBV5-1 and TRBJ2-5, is KAGVTQTPRYLIKTRGQQVTLSCSPISGHRSVSWYQQTPGQGLQFLFEYFSETQRNKGNFPGRFSGRQFSNSRSEMNVSTLELGDSALYLCASSTGQGETQYFGPGTRLLVL.

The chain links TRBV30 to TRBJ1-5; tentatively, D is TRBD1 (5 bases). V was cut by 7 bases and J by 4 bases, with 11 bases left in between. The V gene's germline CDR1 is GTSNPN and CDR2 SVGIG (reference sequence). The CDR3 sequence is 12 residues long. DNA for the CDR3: TGTGCCTTCGACGGGGGTAATCAGCCCCAGCATTTT. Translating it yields CAFDGGNQPQHF.

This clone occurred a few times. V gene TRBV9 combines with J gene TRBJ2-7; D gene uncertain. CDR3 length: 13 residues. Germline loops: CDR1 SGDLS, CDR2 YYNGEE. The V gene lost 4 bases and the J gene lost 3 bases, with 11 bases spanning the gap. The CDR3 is CASSPRADYEQYF. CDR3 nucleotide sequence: TGTGCCAGCAGCCCTCGGGCCGACTACGAGCAGTACTTC.

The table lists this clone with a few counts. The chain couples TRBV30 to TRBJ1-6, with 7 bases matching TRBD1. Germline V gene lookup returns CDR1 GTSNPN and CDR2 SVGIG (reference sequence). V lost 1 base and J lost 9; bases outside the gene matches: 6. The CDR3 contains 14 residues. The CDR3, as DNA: TGTGCCTGGAGTGAGGAGGGGGCAGGTTCACCCCTCCACTTT. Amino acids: CAWSEEGAGSPLHF.

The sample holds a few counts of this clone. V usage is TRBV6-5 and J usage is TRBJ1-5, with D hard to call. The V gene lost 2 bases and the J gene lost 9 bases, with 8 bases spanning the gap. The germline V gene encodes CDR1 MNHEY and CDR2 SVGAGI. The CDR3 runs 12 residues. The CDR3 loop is CASSYTRAPQHF. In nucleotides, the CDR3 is TGTGCCAGCAGTTACACCCGGGCGCCCCAGCATTTT.

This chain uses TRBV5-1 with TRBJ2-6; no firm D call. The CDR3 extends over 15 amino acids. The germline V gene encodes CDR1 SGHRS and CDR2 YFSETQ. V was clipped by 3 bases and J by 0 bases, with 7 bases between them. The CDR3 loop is CASSSDGSGANVLTF. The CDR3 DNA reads TGCGCCAGCAGCTCGGACGGCTCTGGGGCCAACGTCCTGACTTTC.

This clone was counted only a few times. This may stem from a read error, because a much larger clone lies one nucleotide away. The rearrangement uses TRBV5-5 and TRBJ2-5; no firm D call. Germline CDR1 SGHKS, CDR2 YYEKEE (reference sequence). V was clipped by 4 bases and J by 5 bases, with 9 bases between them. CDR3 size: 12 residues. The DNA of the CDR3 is TGTGCCAGCAGCGCATTAGGGGAGACCCAGTACTTC. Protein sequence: CASSALGETQYF.

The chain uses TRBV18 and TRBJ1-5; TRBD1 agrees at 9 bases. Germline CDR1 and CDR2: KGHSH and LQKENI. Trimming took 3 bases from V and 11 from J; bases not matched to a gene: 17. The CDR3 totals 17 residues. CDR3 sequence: CASSPNSDRGSTSAQHF. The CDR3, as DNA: TGTGCCAGCTCACCCAATTCCGACAGGGGGTCGACCAGTGCCCAGCATTTT.

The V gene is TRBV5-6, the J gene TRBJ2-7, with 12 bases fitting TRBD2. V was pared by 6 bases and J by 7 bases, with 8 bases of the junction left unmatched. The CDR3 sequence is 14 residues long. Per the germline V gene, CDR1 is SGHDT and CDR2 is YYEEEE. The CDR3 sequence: CASIVGLAGEEQYF. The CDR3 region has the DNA TGTGCCAGCATAGTGGGACTAGCGGGCGAGGAGCAGTACTTC.